These 15 T cell receptor beta chains were sequenced from one sample in a study of OX40 agonist ivuxolimab in advanced cancers. This table comes from immunoSEQ multiplex PCR, and its TCRdb copy is limited to in-frame clones, with some not included. The profile covers 70,000 to 90,000 clones, with roughly nine tenths appearing a single time and roughly 0.37% taken by the ten largest. The sample in question was CD4+ or CD8+ T cells sorted from blood, obtained in a trial of the OX40 agonist ivuxolimab. These TCRs come from an adult with an advanced solid tumor such as melanoma, head and neck, liver or kidney cancer.

The J gene is TRBJ2-7, the V gene TRBV19; no firm D call. Trimming removed 2 bases at V and 0 bases at J, with 11 bases between. Germline V gives CDR1 LNHDA, CDR2 SQIVND (reference sequence). The CDR3 spans 15 residues. The CDR3 protein is CASSIRPRASYEQYF. In nucleotides, the CDR3 is TGTGCCAGTAGTATAAGACCACGGGCCTCCTACGAGCAGTACTTC.

The J gene is TRBJ2-3, the V gene TRBV5-1; 9 bases agree with TRBD2. Losses at the gene ends were 4 bases for V and 4 bases for J; bases not matched to a gene: 16. CDR3 size: 18 residues. CDR1 SGHRS and CDR2 YFSETQ come from the germline V gene. The CDR3: CASSRRGGGSVPPDTQYF. The CDR3 nucleotides are TGCGCCAGCAGCCGGCGCGGGGGGGGTAGCGTGCCCCCAGATACGCAGTATTTT.

V and J are TRBV7-9 and TRBJ2-1; TRBD1 might be the D (6 bases). The CDR3 extends over 16 amino acids. The V and J ends lost 0 bases and 2 bases respectively, with 11 bases between them. CDR1 is SEHNR, CDR2 FQNEAQ, per germline (reference sequence). CDR3 in DNA: TGTGCCAGCAGCTTAGCGGGCAGGGGCGCCTACAATGAGCAGTTCTTC. It translates to CASSLAGRGAYNEQFF.

This clone was found once. V gene TRBV27 combines with J gene TRBJ2-7; D possibly uses TRBD1 or TRBD2 (5 bases each). Per the germline V gene, CDR1 is MNHEY and CDR2 is SMNVEV (reference sequence). This CDR3 region has 14 residues. The V end lost 6 bases, the J end lost 1 base, and 13 bases lay between the germline ends. The CDR3 coding sequence is TGTGCCAGCAGCCGGGGCGTAGGGTCCTACGAGCAGTACTTC. Amino acid sequence: CASSRGVGSYEQYF.

J is TRBJ2-1 and V is TRBV7-2, with 8 nucleotides matching TRBD2. The germline CDR1 and CDR2 sequences are SGHTA and FQGNSA. V was pared by 6 bases and J by 5 bases, with 9 bases of the junction left unmatched. The CDR3 spans 15 residues. The CDR3 loop reads CASRPRLAGNNEQFF. The DNA for the CDR3 is TGTGCCAGCAGACCGAGATTAGCGGGGAACAATGAGCAGTTCTTC.

The rearrangement links TRBV7-3 to TRBJ1-1; tentative D call: TRBD1 (6 bases). The CDR3 totals 15 residues. V was clipped by 1 base and J by 5 bases, with 14 bases between them. The germline V gene encodes CDR1 SGHTA and CDR2 FQGTGA. CDR3 sequence: CASSLSLAGATEAFF. CDR3 nucleotides: TGTGCCAGCAGCTTAAGCCTGGCGGGGGCGACTGAAGCTTTCTTT.

This chain connects TRBV5-5 to TRBJ1-3; 7 nucleotides line up with TRBD1. Germline V gene data show CDR1 as SGHKS and CDR2 as YYEKEE (reference sequence). The length of the CDR3 is 16 residues. Germline trimming cut 0 bases from V and 3 bases from J; bases unmatched to any gene: 6. CDR3 nucleotide sequence: TGTGCCAGCAGCTTGGATAGGCCAGGGGGTGGAAACACCATATATTTT. It is translated as CASSLDRPGGGNTIYF.

V gene TRBV6-1 combines with J gene TRBJ2-5; no reliable D call. Per germline, CDR1 MNHNS and CDR2 SASEGT. Trimming removed 4 bases at V and 2 bases at J, with 8 bases between. The length of the CDR3 is 13 residues. The CDR3 spells CASSVTFQETQYF. The CDR3, as DNA: TGTGCCAGCAGTGTGACATTTCAAGAGACCCAGTACTTC.

Notes on this clone: A junction end diverges from the germline sequence, so it may reflect a read error. CDR3 loop: CATSQGGAPLDF. DNA for the CDR3: TGTGCCACCAGTCAAGGGGGGGCCCCCTTGGATTTT. The rearrangement joins TRBV27 to TRBJ2-3, with a tentative D call TRBD2 (7 bases). The CDR3 spans 12 residues. Germline V gives CDR1 MNHEY, CDR2 SMNVEV (reference sequence).

The chain links TRBV18 to TRBJ1-1; 9 nucleotides match TRBD1. From germline, CDR1 is KGHSH and CDR2 LQKENI. The V and J ends lost 3 bases and 8 bases, in that order; junction bases with no gene match: 7. The CDR3 consists of 14 residues. The CDR3 loop is CASSPGTGQEEAFF. CDR3 nucleotide sequence: TGTGCCAGCTCACCGGGGACAGGGCAAGAAGAAGCTTTCTTT.

The V gene is TRBV2, the J gene TRBJ1-6; D is perhaps TRBD1 (6 bases). There are 14 residues in the CDR3. Trimming stripped 5 bases from V and 10 bases from J, with 15 bases between. Germline CDR1 SNHLY, CDR2 FYNNEI. CDR3 residues: CASSIQGRESPLHF. The CDR3, as DNA: TGTGCCAGCAGTATACAGGGTCGTGAATCACCCCTCCACTTT.

The rearrangement links TRBV9 to TRBJ2-2; 7 nucleotides agree with TRBD1. Unmatched junction bases numbered 5, after V lost 6 bases and J lost 0 bases. This CDR3 region has 15 residues. CDR1 is SGDLS and CDR2 is YYNGEE in the germline V gene. This CDR3 reads CASKGGNANTGELFF. For the CDR3, the DNA is TGTGCCAGCAAAGGGGGCAACGCGAACACCGGGGAGCTGTTTTTT. Using reference TRBV9 and TRBJ2-2 for the parts outside the CDR3, the full variable domain is DSGVTQTPKHLITATGQRVTLRCSPRSGDLSVYWYQQSLDQGLQFLIQYYNGEERAKGNILERFSAQQFPDLHSELNLSSLELGDSALYFCASKGGNANTGELFFGEGSRLTVL.

The CDR3 spells CASSLLAGGTDTQYF. The CDR3 DNA follows: TGTGCCAGCAGTTTGCTAGCGGGAGGCACAGATACGCAGTATTTT. The chain uses TRBV28 and TRBJ2-3, with TRBD2 matching over 10 bases. V lost 3 bases to trimming and J lost 1 base; unmatched junction nucleotides: 1. The CDR3 is 15 residues long. The germline V gene has CDR1 MDHEN and CDR2 SYDVKM.

The rearrangement joins TRBV7-2 to TRBJ2-3; TRBD2 aligns across 15 bases. CDR3 length: 16 residues. CDR1 and CDR2 from the germline V gene are SGHTA and FQGNSA. V was pared by 7 bases and J by 5 bases, with 7 bases of the junction left unmatched. CDR3 sequence reads: CASTRTSGGAVDTQYF. The CDR3 nucleotides read TGTGCCAGCACCCGGACTAGCGGGGGGGCCGTAGATACGCAGTATTTT.

The chain employs TRBV5-8 and TRBJ2-1, with a tentative D call TRBD2 (6 bases). CDR1 SGHTS and CDR2 YDEGEE come from the germline V gene. Trimming took off 5 bases at V and 7 bases at J, with 10 bases between the two ends. This CDR3 contains 12 residues. The CDR3 is CASRTLANEQFF. CDR3 bases: TGTGCCAGCAGAACGCTAGCGAATGAGCAGTTCTTC.